This T cell receptor (beta chain) was found in a study of PD-1 blockade in classical Hodgkin lymphoma. Germline V gene lookup returns CDR1 SNHLY and CDR2 FYNNEI. V lost 3 bases and J lost 3, with 15 bases in between. The length of the CDR3 is 16 residues. General study points: Partial responders and progressors had significantly lower baseline TCR diversity. Reports indicated that newly diagnosed patients had lower baseline TCR diversity than healthy donors did.

About this clone: Antigen: not known.

Data came from immunoSEQ multiplex PCR; TCRdb stores just in-frame clones and leaves some out. The profile shows about 15,000 clones, about 60% of them singletons. Each patient relapsed following autologous stem cell transplantation, and prior brentuximab vedotin exposure differed. The input for sequencing was peripheral blood mononuclear cells (PBMCs), taken at baseline. This receptor was taken from a human donor with classical Hodgkin lymphoma. The chain carries TRBV2 and TRBJ2-1, with D tentatively TRBD2 (5 bases). Here the CDR3 DNA reads TGTGCCAGCAGTGACTCTATGGACTCCTACTACAATGAGCAGTTCTTC. It yields the protein CASSDSMDSYYNEQFF. The complete variable domain, with remaining parts taken from reference TRBV2 and TRBJ2-1, reads EPEVTQTPSHQVTQMGQEVILRCVPISNHLYFYWYRQILGQKVEFLVSFYNNEISEKSEIFDDQFSVERPDGSNFTLKIRSTKLEDSAMYFCASSDSMDSYYNEQFFGPGTRLTVL.